The 16 T cell receptor beta chains below come from one sample, sequenced in a study of spatial heterogeneity in lung cancer. TCRdb fed the 5' RACE reads into MiXCR, producing one record per CDR3 protein. The sample holds 35,000 to 45,000 distinct CDR3 sequences; around 5% are singletons and the top ten take roughly 27%. The time point was: sample taken at primary tumor resection. The sample was PBMCs, taken at surgery. These receptors all come from a female donor with early-stage non-small cell lung cancer.

This clonotype was observed at least ten times. The chain couples TRBV28 to TRBJ1-5, with D unresolved. The CDR3 has 14 amino acids. Looked up from germline, CDR1 is MDHEN and CDR2 is SYDVKM. With 5 bases removed from V and 0 bases from J, the gap between germline ends came to 8 bases. In DNA, the CDR3 is TGTGCCAGCAGTCCTACATATAGCAATCAGCCCCAGCATTTT. Its translation is CASSPTYSNQPQHF.

The chain combines TRBV2 with TRBJ2-3, with D possibly TRBD1 on 5 matching bases. Germline V CDR1 and CDR2: SNHLY, FYNNEI. V lost 5 bases, J lost 4 bases, and 13 bases lay in between. This CDR3 is 14 amino acids long. In DNA, the CDR3 is TGTGCCAGCAGTCTGCAGGGTATTTCAGATACGCAGTATTTT. Translating gives CASSLQGISDTQYF.

This clonotype was recorded at least ten times. The rearrangement links TRBV11-2 to TRBJ1-1; 9 bases fit TRBD1. This CDR3 is built from 15 residues. Germline trimming cut 5 bases from V and 4 bases from J; bases unmatched to any gene: 8. The germline V gene has CDR1 SGHAT and CDR2 FQNNGV. DNA of the CDR3: TGTGCCAGCAGCGACTACAGGGGGCCGGTCACTGAAGCTTTCTTT. Amino acids: CASSDYRGPVTEAFF.

This clonotype is medium-sized within its sample. This chain joins TRBV29-1 and TRBJ2-7; 8 bases line up with TRBD1. CDR1 and CDR2 (germline): SQVTM, ANQGSEA. Trimming took 3 bases from V and 7 from J; bases not matched to a gene: 11. This CDR3 is built from 14 residues. The CDR3 DNA is TGCAGCGTTGACGCCGGACAGGGTCTGGGGGAGCAGTACTTC. Its translation: CSVDAGQGLGEQYF.

In this sample, this clonotype turned up a few times. The chain has TRBV12-3 or TRBV12-4 and TRBJ1-3; D unclear. The V end was cut by 6 bases, the J end by 2 bases, with 11 bases between. This CDR3 is built from 14 residues. CDR3 sequence: CASSLDHTGNTIYF. DNA of the CDR3: TGTGCCAGCAGCCTGGACCACACTGGAAACACCATATATTTT.

This clonotype was counted only a few times. This sequence joins TRBV5-1 and TRBJ1-4; tentative D call: TRBD1 (6 bases). Deletions cut 4 bases from V and 5 bases from J, with 9 bases between. The CDR3 runs 13 residues. Germline assignment: CDR1 SGHRS and CDR2 YFSETQ. The CDR3 region is CASSQGQNEKLFF. The DNA for the CDR3 is TGCGCCAGCAGCCAGGGGCAGAATGAAAAACTGTTTTTT. Full variable domain (remainder filled in from reference TRBV5-1 and TRBJ1-4): KAGVTQTPRYLIKTRGQQVTLSCSPISGHRSVSWYQQTPGQGLQFLFEYFSETQRNKGNFPGRFSGRQFSNSRSEMNVSTLELGDSALYLCASSQGQNEKLFFGSGTQLSVL.

J is TRBJ1-4 and V is TRBV2, with D unclear. Germline assignment: CDR1 SNHLY and CDR2 FYNNEI. This CDR3 region has 15 residues. V dropped 10 bases and J dropped 8 bases, with 23 bases sitting between them. CDR3 sequence reads: CATAASRGHGEKLFF. DNA of the CDR3: TGTGCCACCGCCGCCTCACGAGGTCACGGAGAAAAACTGTTTTTT.

The gene calls are TRBV7-9 and TRBJ2-1; the D is unclear. The V gene lost 4 bases and the J gene lost 6 bases, with 10 bases spanning the gap. This CDR3 comprises 13 residues. Per the germline V gene, CDR1 is SEHNR and CDR2 is FQNEAQ (reference sequence). The CDR3 bases are TGTGCCAGCAGCTACGTAGAGACCAATGAGCAGTTCTTC. Amino acid sequence: CASSYVETNEQFF.

By sample fraction, this clonotype is medium-sized. The chain couples TRBV29-1 to TRBJ1-6; a weak D match, TRBD1 (6 bases). The CDR3 covers 13 residues. Trimming pared 7 bases from V and 5 bases from J, leaving 12 bases between. The germline gives CDR1 SQVTM, CDR2 ANQGSEA. CDR3 DNA sequence: TGCAGCGCTAGGACAGACAATAATTCACCCCTCCACTTT. Protein: CSARTDNNSPLHF. The whole variable domain, remainder taken from reference TRBV29-1 and TRBJ1-6, is SAVISQKPSRDICQRGTSLTIQCQVDSQVTMMFWYRQQPGQSLTLIATANQGSEATYESGFVIDKFPISRPNLTFSTLTVSNMSPEDSSIYLCSARTDNNSPLHFGNGTRLTVT.

This clonotype was recorded at least ten times. The gene calls are TRBV5-1 and TRBJ2-5; 9 nucleotides agree with TRBD2. V shed 6 bases, J shed 4 bases, and the junction held 7 bases outside the gene matches. Germline-derived CDR1 and CDR2 are SGHRS and YFSETQ. This CDR3 is built from 14 residues. The DNA for the CDR3 is TGCGCCAGCACGGCGGGGGGGGTCTCAGAGACCCAGTACTTC. Translated, it gives CASTAGGVSETQYF.

In its sample, this clonotype was seen many times. This chain uses TRBV20-1 with TRBJ1-4, with D perhaps TRBD1 (5 bases). Germline CDR1 DFQATT, CDR2 SNEGSKA (reference sequence). Trimming left V 5 bases short and J 7 bases short, with 17 bases between. There are 14 residues in the CDR3. The CDR3 nucleotides read TGCAGTGCTGGGCAGGGTCCCGGACGTGAAAAACTGTTTTTT. Its protein is CSAGQGPGREKLFF.

This clonotype was picked up many times. V is TRBV30 and J is TRBJ2-5; 11 nucleotides agree with TRBD2. Germline V gene data show CDR1 as GTSNPN and CDR2 as SVGIG (reference sequence). The CDR3 is 15 residues long. J lost 2 bases, V lost 7 bases, and 9 bases had no gene match. CDR3 sequence: CASSPTSGVQETQYF. The CDR3 DNA reads as TGTGCCTCATCTCCGACTAGCGGGGTACAAGAGACCCAGTACTTC.

V and J are TRBV7-2 and TRBJ1-5, with 8 bases aligning to TRBD1. CDR1 is SGHTA, CDR2 FQGNSA, per germline. CDR3 length equals 15 residues. J lost 4 bases, V lost 3 bases, and 5 bases had no gene match. Here the CDR3 DNA reads TGTGCCAGCAGCTTGGGGGACAGGTTAAATCAGCCCCAGCATTTT. This translates into CASSLGDRLNQPQHF.

The chain joins TRBV10-3 to TRBJ1-1; the D is unclear. Germline loops: CDR1 ENHRY, CDR2 SYGVKD. This CDR3 has 15 residues. The V end lost 0 bases, the J end lost 3 bases, and 11 bases lay between the germline ends. The DNA of the CDR3 is TGTGCCATCAGTGAGTCGATCGCGGGATACACTGAAGCTTTCTTT. It encodes CAISESIAGYTEAFF.

At least ten counts were recorded for this clonotype. This chain connects TRBV7-9 to TRBJ2-5; D is undetermined. CDR1 is SEHNR and CDR2 is FQNEAQ in the germline V gene (reference sequence). V was cut by 4 bases and J by 1 base, with 7 bases left in between. This CDR3 has 13 residues. The CDR3 DNA reads TGTGCCAGCAGCTCACCGTCCCAAGAGACCCAGTACTTC. This sequence encodes CASSSPSQETQYF.

This clonotype is medium-sized (0.01 to 0.1%). The chain is built from TRBV14 and TRBJ1-2; D call uncertain. Germline V CDR1 and CDR2: SGHDN, FVKESK. Trimming took off 3 bases at V and 5 bases at J, with 7 bases between the two ends. CDR3 size: 12 residues. CDR3 in DNA: TGTGCCAGCAGCCACCTGGCATATGGCTACACCTTC. Translated, it gives CASSHLAYGYTF. The full variable domain, with the rest looked up from reference TRBV14 and TRBJ1-2, is EAGVTQFPSHSVIEKGQTVTLRCDPISGHDNLYWYRRVMGKEIKFLLHFVKESKQDESGMPNNRFLAERTGGTYSTLKVQPAELEDSGVYFCASSHLAYGYTFGSGTRLTVV.